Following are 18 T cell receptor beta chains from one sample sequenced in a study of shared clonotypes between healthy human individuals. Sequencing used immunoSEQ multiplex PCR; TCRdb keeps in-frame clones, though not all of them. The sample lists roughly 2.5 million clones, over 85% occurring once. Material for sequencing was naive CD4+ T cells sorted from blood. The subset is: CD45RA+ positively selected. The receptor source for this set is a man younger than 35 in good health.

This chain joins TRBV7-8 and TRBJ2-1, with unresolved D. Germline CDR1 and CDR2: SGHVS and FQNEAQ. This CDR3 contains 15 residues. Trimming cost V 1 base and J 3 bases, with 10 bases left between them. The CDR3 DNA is TGTGCCAGCAGCTTAGATGGGGTAAGCTACAATGAGCAGTTCTTC. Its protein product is CASSLDGVSYNEQFF.

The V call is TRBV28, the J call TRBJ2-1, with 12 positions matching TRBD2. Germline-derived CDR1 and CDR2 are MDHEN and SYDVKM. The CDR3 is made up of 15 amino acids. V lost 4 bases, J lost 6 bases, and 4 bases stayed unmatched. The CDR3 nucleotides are TGTGCCAGCAGTTCGGGACTAGCGGGTTCCAATGAGCAGTTCTTC. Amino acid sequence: CASSSGLAGSNEQFF.

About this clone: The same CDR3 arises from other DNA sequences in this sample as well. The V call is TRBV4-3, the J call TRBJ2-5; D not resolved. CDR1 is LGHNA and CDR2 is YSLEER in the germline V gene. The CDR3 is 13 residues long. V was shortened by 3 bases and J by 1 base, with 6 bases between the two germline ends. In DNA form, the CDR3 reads TGCGCCAGCAGCCAGGAGCTCCAAGAGACCCAGTACTTC. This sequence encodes CASSQELQETQYF.

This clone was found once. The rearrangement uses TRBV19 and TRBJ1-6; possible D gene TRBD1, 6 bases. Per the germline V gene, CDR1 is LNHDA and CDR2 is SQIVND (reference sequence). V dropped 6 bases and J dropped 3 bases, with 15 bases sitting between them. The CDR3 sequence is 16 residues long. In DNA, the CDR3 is TGTGCCAGTAGCGTACAGGGAAACGGCTATAATTCACCCCTCCACTTT. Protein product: CASSVQGNGYNSPLHF.

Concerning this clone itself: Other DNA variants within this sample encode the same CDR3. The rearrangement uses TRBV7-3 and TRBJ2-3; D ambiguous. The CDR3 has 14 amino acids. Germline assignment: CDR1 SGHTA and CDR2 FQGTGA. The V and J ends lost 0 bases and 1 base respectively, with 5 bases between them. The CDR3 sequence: CASSLTPGTDTQYF. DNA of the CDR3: TGTGCCAGCAGCTTAACCCCTGGCACAGATACGCAGTATTTT.

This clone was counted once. The CDR3 bases are TGTGCCAGCACCCCTTCAAGTTTTGATACGCAGTATTTT. Translated: CASTPSSFDTQYF. J is TRBJ2-3 and V is TRBV11-2; D unresolved. Trimming removed 7 bases from V and 6 bases from J, with 14 bases in between. CDR1 SGHAT and CDR2 FQNNGV come from the germline V gene. This CDR3 region has 13 residues.

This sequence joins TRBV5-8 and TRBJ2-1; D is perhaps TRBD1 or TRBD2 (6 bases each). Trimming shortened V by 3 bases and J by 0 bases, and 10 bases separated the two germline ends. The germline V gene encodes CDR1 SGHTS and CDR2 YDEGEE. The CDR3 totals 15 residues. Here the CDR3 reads CASSSRGGSYNEQFF. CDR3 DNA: TGTGCCAGCAGCTCCAGGGGAGGCTCCTACAATGAGCAGTTCTTC.

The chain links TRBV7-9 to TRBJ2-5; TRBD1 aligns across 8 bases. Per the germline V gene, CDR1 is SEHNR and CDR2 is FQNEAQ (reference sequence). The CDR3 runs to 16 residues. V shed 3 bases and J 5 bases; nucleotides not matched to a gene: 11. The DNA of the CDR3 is TGTGCCAGCAGCTTTGGCCGAGGACAGGGTGGTGAGACCCAGTACTTC. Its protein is CASSFGRGQGGETQYF.

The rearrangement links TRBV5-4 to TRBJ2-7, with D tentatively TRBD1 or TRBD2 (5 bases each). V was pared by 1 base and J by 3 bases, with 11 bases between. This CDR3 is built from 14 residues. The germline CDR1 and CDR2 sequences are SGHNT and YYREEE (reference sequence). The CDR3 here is CASSLPGPFYEQYF. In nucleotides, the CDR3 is TGTGCCAGCAGCTTGCCGGGACCCTTCTACGAGCAGTACTTC.

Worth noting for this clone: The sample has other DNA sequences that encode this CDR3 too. This CDR3 is CASSPPGPGNEKLFF. In nucleotides, the CDR3 is TGTGCCAGCTCACCACCGGGCCCCGGGAATGAAAAACTGTTTTTT. J is TRBJ1-4 and V is TRBV18; D is ambiguous. The V gene's germline CDR1 is KGHSH and CDR2 LQKENI. This CDR3 comprises 15 residues. Trimming removed 0 bases at V and 5 bases at J, with 10 bases between. Full variable domain (rest looked up from reference TRBV18 and TRBJ1-4): NAGVMQNPRHLVRRRGQEARLRCSPMKGHSHVYWYRQLPEEGLKFMVYLQKENIIDESGMPKERFSAEFPKEGPSILRIQQVVRGDSAAYFCASSPPGPGNEKLFFGSGTQLSVL.

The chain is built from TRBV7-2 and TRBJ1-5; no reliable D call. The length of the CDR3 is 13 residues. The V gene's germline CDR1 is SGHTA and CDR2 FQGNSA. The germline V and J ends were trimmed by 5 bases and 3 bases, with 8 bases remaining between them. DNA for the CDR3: TGTGCCAGCAGCCCCAACACCAATCAGCCCCAGCATTTT. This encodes CASSPNTNQPQHF.

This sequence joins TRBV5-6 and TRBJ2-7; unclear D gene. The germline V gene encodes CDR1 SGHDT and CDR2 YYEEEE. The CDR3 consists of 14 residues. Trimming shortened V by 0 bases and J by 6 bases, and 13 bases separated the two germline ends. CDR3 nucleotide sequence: TGTGCCAGCAGCTTGGAACCAAATTCGGCCGAGCAGTACTTC. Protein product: CASSLEPNSAEQYF.

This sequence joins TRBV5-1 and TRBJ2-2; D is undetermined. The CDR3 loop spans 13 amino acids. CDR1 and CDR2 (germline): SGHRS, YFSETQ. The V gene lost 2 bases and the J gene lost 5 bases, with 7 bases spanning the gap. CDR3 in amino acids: CASSFGQTGELFF. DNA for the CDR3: TGCGCCAGCAGCTTCGGCCAAACCGGGGAGCTGTTTTTT.

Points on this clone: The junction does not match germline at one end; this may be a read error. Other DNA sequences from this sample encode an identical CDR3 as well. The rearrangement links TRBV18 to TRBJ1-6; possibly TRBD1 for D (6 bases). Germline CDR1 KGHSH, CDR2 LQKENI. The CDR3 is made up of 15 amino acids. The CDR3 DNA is TGTGCCAGCTCACCAGGGGGCGCCTACAATTCACCCCTCCACTTT. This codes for CASSPGGAYNSPLHF. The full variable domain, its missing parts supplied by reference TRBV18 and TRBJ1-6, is NAGVMQNPRHLVRRRGQEARLRCSPMKGHSHVYWYRQLPEEGLKFMVYLQKENIIDESGMPKERFSAEFPKEGPSILRIQQVVRGDSAAYFCASSPGGAYNSPLHFGNGTRLTVT.

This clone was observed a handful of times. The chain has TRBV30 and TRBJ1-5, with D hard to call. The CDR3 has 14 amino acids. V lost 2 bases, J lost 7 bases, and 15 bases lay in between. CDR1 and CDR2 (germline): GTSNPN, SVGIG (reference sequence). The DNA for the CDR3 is TGTGCCTGGAGTTCAGGCTCGATAGGACAGCCCCAGCATTTT. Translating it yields CAWSSGSIGQPQHF.

CDR3 region: CASSLGQGFGNTIYF. The CDR3 DNA follows: TGTGCCAGCAGCCTCGGACAGGGCTTTGGAAACACCATATATTTT. The V gene is TRBV28, the J gene TRBJ1-3; 8 positions match TRBD1. Germline V gene sequence: CDR1 MDHEN, CDR2 SYDVKM. The CDR3 has 15 residues. Losses at the gene ends were 6 bases for V and 3 bases for J; bases not matched to a gene: 7.

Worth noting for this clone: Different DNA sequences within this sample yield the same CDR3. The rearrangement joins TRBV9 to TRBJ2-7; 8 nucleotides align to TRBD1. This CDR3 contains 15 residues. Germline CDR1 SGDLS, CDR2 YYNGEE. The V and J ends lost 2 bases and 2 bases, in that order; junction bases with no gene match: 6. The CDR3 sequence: CASSVGTGGTYEQYF. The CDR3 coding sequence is TGTGCCAGCAGCGTGGGGACAGGCGGAACCTACGAGCAGTACTTC.

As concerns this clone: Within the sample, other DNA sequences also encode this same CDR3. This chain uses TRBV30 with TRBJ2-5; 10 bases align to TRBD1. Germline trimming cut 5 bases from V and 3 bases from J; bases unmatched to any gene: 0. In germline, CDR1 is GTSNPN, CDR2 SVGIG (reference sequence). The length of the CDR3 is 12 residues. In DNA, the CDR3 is TGTGCCTGGGGGACAGGGGAAGAGACCCAGTACTTC. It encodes CAWGTGEETQYF. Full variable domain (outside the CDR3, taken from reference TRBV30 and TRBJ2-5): SQTIHQWPATLVQPVGSPLSLECTVEGTSNPNLYWYRQAAGRGLQLLFYSVGIGQISSEVPQNLSASRPQDRQFILSSKKLLLSDSGFYLCAWGTGEETQYFGPGTRLLVL.